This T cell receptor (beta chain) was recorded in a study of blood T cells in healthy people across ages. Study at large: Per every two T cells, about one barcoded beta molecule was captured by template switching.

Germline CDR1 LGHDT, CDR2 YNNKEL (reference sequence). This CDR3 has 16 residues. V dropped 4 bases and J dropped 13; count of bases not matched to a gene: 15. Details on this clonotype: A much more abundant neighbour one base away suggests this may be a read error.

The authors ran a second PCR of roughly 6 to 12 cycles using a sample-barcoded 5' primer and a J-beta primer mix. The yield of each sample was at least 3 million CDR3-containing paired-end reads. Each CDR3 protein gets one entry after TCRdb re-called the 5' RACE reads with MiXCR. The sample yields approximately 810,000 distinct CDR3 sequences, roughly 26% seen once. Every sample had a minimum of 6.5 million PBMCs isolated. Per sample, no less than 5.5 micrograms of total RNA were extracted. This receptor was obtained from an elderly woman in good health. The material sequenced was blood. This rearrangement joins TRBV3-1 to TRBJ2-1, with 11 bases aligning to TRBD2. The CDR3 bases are TGTGCCAGCAGCCGACCGTCGACTAGCGGGGCGTCGACCCAGTTCTTC. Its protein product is CASSRPSTSGASTQFF.